The 21 T cell receptor beta chains given below trace back to one sample, sequenced in a study of blood T cells in healthy people across ages (dated by TCRdb to the mid-2010s). Libraries came from 5' RACE. TCRdb shows the sequencer as Illumina HiSeq 2500. A second PCR of roughly 6 to 11 cycles was performed with a sample-barcoded 5' primer and a J-beta primer mix. TCRdb reprocessing: public reads trimmed at Q25 with fastp, clones called with MiXCR, in-frame beta chains kept. Each CDR3 protein gets just one entry, which takes the most common genes and DNA from the rows behind it. Here the sample has about a million distinct CDR3 sequences; 35% to 45% occur a single time. Roughly 14% of the sample goes to the ten largest clones. Sequencing was carried out using blood. These TCRs come from a man in his late teens or twenties in good health.

This chain uses TRBV20-1 with TRBJ2-7, with TRBD1 as a possible D gene (6 bases). Between the trimmed V and J ends, which lost 2 bases and 5 bases, there was a span of 16 bases. The CDR3 covers 14 residues. Germline CDR1 and CDR2: DFQATT and SNEGSKA (reference sequence). The CDR3 DNA follows: TGCAGTGCTAGATCCACAGGGAGCCTTAACGAGCAGTACTTC. This translates into CSARSTGSLNEQYF.

In its sample, this clonotype was seen a few times. The V gene is TRBV27, the J gene TRBJ1-2; TRBD1 is a possible D gene (5 bases). V lost 4 bases and J lost 8, with 17 bases in between. The CDR3 runs 14 residues. CDR1 and CDR2 from the germline V gene are MNHEY and SMNVEV (reference sequence). The CDR3 protein is CASSYMEGIGGYTF. The CDR3 DNA is TGTGCCAGCAGTTATATGGAGGGGATAGGGGGCTACACCTTC.

The chain is built from TRBV20-1 and TRBJ1-6; D is undetermined. Per germline, CDR1 DFQATT and CDR2 SNEGSKA (reference sequence). V was cut by 2 bases and J by 7 bases, with 15 bases left in between. This CDR3 has 15 residues. The CDR3 bases are TGCAGTGCTAGATCTACCGGGAACTCGAATTCACCCCTCCACTTT. Encoded protein: CSARSTGNSNSPLHF.

This clonotype appeared once. V is TRBV5-1 and J is TRBJ2-1; D is undetermined. The V and J ends lost 2 bases and 0 bases respectively, with 9 bases between them. Germline V lookup: CDR1 SGHRS, CDR2 YFSETQ. This CDR3 has 15 amino acids. Written as DNA, the CDR3 is TGCGCCAGCAGCTTAAGACCCTACTCCTACAATGAGCAGTTCTTC. This gives the protein CASSLRPYSYNEQFF.

This clonotype was counted a few times. The rearrangement joins TRBV28 to TRBJ2-7; weak D call: TRBD1 (7 bases). Trimming took off 10 bases at V and 4 bases at J, with 17 bases between the two ends. CDR1 and CDR2 from the germline V gene are MDHEN and SYDVKM. The CDR3 spans 13 residues. This chain's CDR3 is CATRGDGTYEQYF. CDR3 in DNA: TGTGCCACCAGGGGGGACGGAACATACGAGCAGTACTTC.

V is TRBV4-2 and J is TRBJ1-4, with 10 positions matching TRBD1. Germline CDR1 reads LGHNA; CDR2 reads YNFKEQ. The trim removed 2 bases at V and 8 bases at J, leaving 11 bases unmatched. The CDR3 is 17 residues long. DNA for the CDR3: TGTGCCAGCAGCCAACAGCCGACAGGGGGCTCTCGGGAAAAACTGTTTTTT. Protein sequence: CASSQQPTGGSREKLFF.

This chain links TRBV4-3 with TRBJ2-1; 9 nucleotides agree with TRBD2. With 0 bases clipped from V and 7 bases from J, the junction kept 7 bases outside the gene matches. The CDR3 loop spans 16 amino acids. CDR1 and CDR2 (germline): LGHNA, YSLEER. The CDR3 DNA sequence: TGCGCCAGCAGCCAAGAAGTCGCGGGGGGGCAGAATGAGCAGTTCTTC. Translating it yields CASSQEVAGGQNEQFF.

This clonotype showed up many times. The chain employs TRBV7-2 and TRBJ2-3, with a possible D match to TRBD2 (5 bases). Trimming cost V 5 bases and J 2 bases, with 14 bases left between them. Germline CDR1 reads SGHTA; CDR2 reads FQGNSA. The CDR3 has 15 amino acids. CDR3 sequence reads: CASSKEVLVTDTQYF. The CDR3 DNA reads as TGTGCCAGCAGCAAGGAGGTTTTGGTCACAGATACGCAGTATTTT.

Worth noting for this clonotype: A read error may account for a junction end that differs from germline. The chain joins TRBV9 to TRBJ1-3, with D perhaps TRBD1 (5 bases). This CDR3 is built from 16 residues. Germline values: CDR1 SGDLS, CDR2 YYNGEE. For the CDR3, the DNA is TGTGCCAGCAGCGTAGATCCCGACAGCTCTGGAAGCACCATATATTTT. It translates to CASSVDPDSSGSTIYF. Full variable domain (missing parts from reference TRBV9 and TRBJ1-3): DSGVTQTPKHLITATGQRVTLRCSPRSGDLSVYWYQQSLDQGLQFLIQYYNGEERAKGNILERFSAQQFPDLHSELNLSSLELGDSALYFCASSVDPDSSGSTIYFGEGSWLTVV.

The CDR3 DNA reads as TGTGCCAGCAGCCCAAGGGCCACCAACAATGAGCAGTACTTC. It yields the protein CASSPRATNNEQYF. The chain employs TRBV5-6 and TRBJ2-7; D remains ambiguous. In germline, CDR1 is SGHDT, CDR2 YYEEEE. Trimming shortened V by 4 bases and J by 7 bases, and 18 bases separated the two germline ends. The CDR3 is made up of 14 amino acids.

The J gene is TRBJ1-2, the V gene TRBV5-6; TRBD1 matches at 8 bases. With 4 bases clipped from V and 3 bases from J, the junction kept 8 bases outside the gene matches. CDR3 length equals 15 residues. Germline CDR1 and CDR2: SGHDT and YYEEEE. CDR3 DNA sequence: TGTGCCAGCAGCCTTACCGGACAGGGCCACTATGGCTACACCTTC. It yields the protein CASSLTGQGHYGYTF.

The chain combines TRBV9 with TRBJ2-1; no clear D gene. CDR3 size: 15 residues. Trimming shortened V by 0 bases and J by 7 bases, and 14 bases separated the two germline ends. Germline loops: CDR1 SGDLS, CDR2 YYNGEE. The DNA for the CDR3 is TGTGCCAGCAGCGTAGGAGGTGGTGTCGGGAATGAGCAGTTCTTC. This translates into CASSVGGGVGNEQFF.

The V gene is TRBV4-3, the J gene TRBJ2-6, with a possible D match to TRBD1 (5 bases). The germline CDR1 and CDR2 sequences are LGHNA and YSLEER. The V end was cut by 2 bases, the J end by 1 base, with 12 bases between. CDR3 length: 17 amino acids. The chain's CDR3 is CASSQRQGLSGANVLTF. DNA of the CDR3: TGCGCCAGCAGCCAAAGGCAGGGCTTATCTGGGGCCAACGTCCTGACTTTC.

Concerning this clonotype: A much larger clone lies one base from this, so it may be a read error. The V and J genes are TRBV29-1 and TRBJ2-1, with unresolved D. Germline assignment: CDR1 SQVTM and CDR2 ANQGSEA. This CDR3 region has 11 residues. The CDR3 bases are TGCAGCGTGTGGTTTTCCAATGTGCAGTTCTTC. It specifies CSVWFSNVQFF.

This clonotype was detected a few times. V usage is TRBV20-1 and J usage is TRBJ2-3, with D uncertain. From germline, CDR1 is DFQATT and CDR2 SNEGSKA (reference sequence). This CDR3 spans 14 amino acids. Trimming pared 7 bases from V and 0 bases from J, leaving 14 bases between. CDR3 in amino acids: CSVPASRSTDTQYF. DNA of the CDR3: TGCAGTGTCCCGGCATCAAGAAGCACAGATACGCAGTATTTT.

V is TRBV25-1 and J is TRBJ1-2; 7 nucleotides align to TRBD1. Germline V gene sequence: CDR1 MGHDK, CDR2 SYGVNS. Trimming removed 6 bases from V and 4 bases from J; junction bases left unmatched: 17. This CDR3 is built from 17 residues. The chain's CDR3 is CASRTTGPGDKGYGYTF. In DNA, the CDR3 is TGTGCCAGCAGAACGACAGGGCCGGGGGATAAGGGCTATGGCTACACCTTC.

This clonotype has only a few counts. V and J are TRBV5-1 and TRBJ2-7; 9 nucleotides align to TRBD1. In germline, CDR1 is SGHRS, CDR2 YFSETQ. V trimming: 4 bases; J trimming: 2 bases; junction bases outside the gene matches: 10. This CDR3 spans 16 amino acids. CDR3 protein: CASSVGVGQGAYEQYF. Written as DNA, the CDR3 is TGCGCCAGCAGCGTTGGAGTGGGACAGGGAGCCTACGAGCAGTACTTC.

The gene calls are TRBV7-3 and TRBJ1-1; 7 bases map to TRBD1. V lost 5 bases and J lost 8; bases outside the gene matches: 17. The CDR3 has 16 residues. Germline CDR1 reads SGHTA; CDR2 reads FQGTGA. The CDR3 spells CASSPQTGTESYEAFF. The CDR3, as DNA: TGTGCCAGCAGCCCACAAACCGGGACAGAGAGTTACGAAGCTTTCTTT. Together with reference TRBV7-3 and TRBJ1-1, the CDR3 gives the full variable domain: GAGVSQTPSNKVTEKGKYVELRCDPISGHTALYWYRQSLGQGPEFLIYFQGTGAADDSGLPNDRFFAVRPEGSVSTLKIQRTERGDSAVYLCASSPQTGTESYEAFFGQGTRLTVV.

The chain links TRBV6-6 to TRBJ1-1; no reliable D call. Trimming removed 10 bases from V and 2 bases from J, with 17 bases in between. Germline V gene lookup returns CDR1 MNHNY and CDR2 SVGAGI (reference sequence). The CDR3 is made up of 14 amino acids. CDR3 in amino acids: CATLLGDENTEAFF. CDR3 DNA: TGTGCCACCTTACTCGGGGATGAAAACACTGAAGCTTTCTTT.

The gene calls are TRBV29-1 and TRBJ1-3, with a possible D match to TRBD1 (5 bases). Trimming pared 7 bases from V and 9 bases from J, leaving 13 bases between. This CDR3 comprises 11 residues. Germline-derived CDR1 and CDR2 are SQVTM and ANQGSEA. The CDR3 DNA sequence: TGCAGCGCCTTCCTCGGGGGCACCATATATTTT. This translates into CSAFLGGTIYF.

The CDR3: CATSDGSPQETQYF. CDR3 in DNA: TGTGCCACCAGTGACGGCAGCCCGCAAGAGACCCAGTACTTC. This chain uses TRBV24-1 with TRBJ2-5; D gene unclear. The length of the CDR3 is 14 residues. Trimming shortened V by 4 bases and J by 2 bases, and 10 bases separated the two germline ends. CDR1 and CDR2 from the germline V gene are KGHDR and SFDVKD.